This record looks at one TCR beta chain sequence and its context. No antigen is known for it. The data derive from a study of shared clonotypes between healthy human individuals. On the study more broadly: The donors, a couple of women and three men, were aged 18 to 49. CD4 naive and CD4 memory each took three plates per donor, while CD8 naive took two and CD8 memory one.

CDR1 LGHNA and CDR2 YSLEER come from the germline V gene. This CDR3 region has 16 residues. Trimming took 3 bases from V and 6 from J, leaving 21 bases between them. Study results and caveats: Clonotype sharing among donors likely depends on sequencing depth. What rarefaction showed was incomplete sorted-subset sequencing despite large depth.

The repertoire was sequenced with immunoSEQ multiplex PCR; TCRdb's copy has only in-frame clones and lacks some. Altogether some 900,000 clones are present, about 80% being singletons, with the ten largest covering approximately 1.5%. Sequenced: memory CD4+ T cells sorted from blood. The subset: CD45RA-negative fraction. The TCR sequence derives from a man in his late teens or twenties in good health. The chain has TRBV4-3 and TRBJ2-7, with D possibly TRBD1 on 6 matching bases. The CDR3 loop is CASSQGPDTGFGEQYF. The CDR3, as DNA: TGCGCCAGCAGCCAGGGTCCAGACACAGGGTTTGGCGAGCAGTACTTC.